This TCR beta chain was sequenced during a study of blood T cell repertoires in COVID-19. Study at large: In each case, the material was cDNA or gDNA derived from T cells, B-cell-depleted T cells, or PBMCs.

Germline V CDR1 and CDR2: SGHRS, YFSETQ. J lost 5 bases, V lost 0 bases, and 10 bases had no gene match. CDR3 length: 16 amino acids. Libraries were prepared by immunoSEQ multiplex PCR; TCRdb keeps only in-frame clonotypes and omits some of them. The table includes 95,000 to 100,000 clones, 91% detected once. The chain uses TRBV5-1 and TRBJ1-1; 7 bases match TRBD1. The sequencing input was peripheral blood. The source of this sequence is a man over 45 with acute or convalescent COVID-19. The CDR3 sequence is CASSLEAGGIKTEAFF. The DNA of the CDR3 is TGCGCCAGCAGCTTGGAGGCAGGGGGGATAAAAACTGAAGCTTTCTTT.